Each of the 17 T cell receptor beta chains below was sequenced from the same sample in a study of blood T cell repertoires in COVID-19 (TCRdb year 2020). Library construction relied on the immunoSEQ multiplex PCR assay. Entries here come from immuneACCESS through TCRdb and include only in-frame sequences with V and J called. Some clones fail to appear in such tables; in the studies checked, an unresolved V gene covers under half of the shortfall, and the cause of the remainder is unknown. The sample contains some 200,000 clones, about 91% of them found a single time. The ten largest clones take up roughly 0.8% of the sample. Sequences were obtained from PBMCs or T cells enriched from blood (not recorded which). The receptors shown here come from a woman under 30 who had recovered from COVID-19.

CDR3 nucleotide sequence: TGTGCCAGCTCACCTCCAGATCAGCCCCAGCATTTT. It specifies CASSPPDQPQHF. The chain has TRBV18 and TRBJ1-5; the D is unclear. The CDR3 runs 12 residues. The germline V gene encodes CDR1 KGHSH and CDR2 LQKENI. V lost 3 bases and J 5 bases, leaving 5 bases between the germline ends.

The chain recombines TRBV12-3 or TRBV12-4 with TRBJ1-6; D uncertain. This CDR3 spans 13 amino acids. Trimming stripped 7 bases from V and 6 bases from J, with 10 bases between. The CDR3 reads CASKRAANSPLHF. The CDR3 DNA reads TGTGCCAGCAAGAGGGCCGCTAATTCACCCCTCCACTTT.

The V and J genes are TRBV1 and TRBJ2-3; the table calls TRBD2, which could not be checked here. TRBV1 is assigned pseudogene status. The CDR3 is made up of 16 amino acids. CDR3 residues: CTSSQDYAGSTDTQYF. In DNA form, the CDR3 reads TGCACCAGCAGCCAAGATTACGCCGGGAGCACAGATACGCAGTATTTT.

The chain carries TRBV28 and TRBJ2-7, with TRBD2 identical over 12 bases. The CDR3 has 13 residues. In germline, CDR1 is MDHEN, CDR2 SYDVKM. V lost 4 bases, J lost 6 bases, and 1 base stayed unmatched. The CDR3 DNA reads TGTGCCAGCAGTTCTAGCGGGAGGGTCGAGCAGTACTTC. Translating gives CASSSSGRVEQYF.

Only one count was recorded for this clone. V is TRBV9 and J is TRBJ1-2, with D perhaps matching TRBD1 (5 bases). CDR1 and CDR2 (germline): SGDLS, YYNGEE. The V end lost 3 bases, the J end lost 8 bases, and 20 bases lay between the germline ends. The CDR3 length is 15 residues. Written as DNA, the CDR3 is TGTGCCAGCAGCGAGATAGGAGGGGCATTGGTCGGCTACACCTTC. It specifies CASSEIGGALVGYTF.

The gene calls are TRBV10-1 and TRBJ2-2, with TRBD1 matching 7 bases. V trimming: 2 bases; J trimming: 8 bases; junction bases outside the gene matches: 11. Germline CDR1 and CDR2: WNHNN and SYGVQD (reference sequence). This CDR3 has 16 residues. The CDR3: CASSENRGAPSGELFF. For the CDR3, the DNA is TGCGCCAGCAGTGAGAACAGGGGTGCGCCAAGTGGGGAGCTGTTTTTT.

V gene TRBV6-5 combines with J gene TRBJ2-7; 7 bases are a match to TRBD1. The V gene's germline CDR1 is MNHEY and CDR2 SVGAGI. This CDR3 comprises 14 residues. J was trimmed by 1 base and V by 4 bases; bases with no gene match: 4. The CDR3 spells CASSSSTGSYEQYF. The CDR3 DNA is TGTGCCAGCAGTTCGTCGACAGGGTCCTACGAGCAGTACTTC.

This chain uses TRBV5-1 with TRBJ1-2, with D unclear. V was shortened by 0 bases and J by 4 bases, with 13 bases between the two germline ends. The CDR3 consists of 15 residues. The germline CDR1 and CDR2 sequences are SGHRS and YFSETQ. The CDR3 bases are TGCGCCAGCAGCTTGGAGAGTGGGAGCACCTATGGCTACACCTTC. This encodes CASSLESGSTYGYTF.

The rearrangement joins TRBV7-2 to TRBJ1-2; possible D gene TRBD1, 5 bases. The germline V gene has CDR1 SGHTA and CDR2 FQGNSA. Between the trimmed V and J ends, which lost 6 bases and 1 base, there was a span of 15 bases. The CDR3 is 15 amino acids. The CDR3 loop is CASSPGETYNYGYTF. The CDR3 DNA is TGTGCCAGCAGTCCGGGGGAGACTTATAACTATGGCTACACCTTC.

The rearrangement links TRBV18 to TRBJ2-3; TRBD2 matches 13 bases. Germline CDR1 reads KGHSH; CDR2 reads LQKENI. This CDR3 comprises 20 residues. The junction had 17 bases not matched to a gene; V was cut back by 4 bases and J by 4 bases. Here the CDR3 DNA reads TGTGCCAGCTCACGTGGACTAGCGGGAGAGGTTCTGAATAGGGCAGATACGCAGTATTTT. Translated, it gives CASSRGLAGEVLNRADTQYF.

The gene calls are TRBV4-3 and TRBJ1-6; tentatively, D is TRBD1 (5 bases). V was cut by 4 bases and J by 9 bases, with 16 bases left in between. The CDR3 length is 15 residues. Germline V gene sequence: CDR1 LGHNA, CDR2 YSLEER. CDR3 region: CASSPSQGIFSPLHF. CDR3 sequence (DNA): TGCGCCAGCAGCCCCAGTCAGGGTATTTTTTCACCCCTCCACTTT.

V usage is TRBV5-4 and J usage is TRBJ2-3; D perhaps matches TRBD2 (6 bases). V was pared by 4 bases and J by 2 bases, with 20 bases between. Germline assignment: CDR1 SGHNT and CDR2 YYREEE (reference sequence). The CDR3 spans 17 residues. The CDR3 reads CASSGVEGSRYTDTQYF. CDR3 nucleotide sequence: TGTGCCAGCAGCGGGGTGGAGGGTAGCCGTTACACAGATACGCAGTATTTT.

The CDR3 loop reads CASRSSGDPYEQYF. CDR3 nucleotide sequence: TGTGCCAGCAGGTCTAGCGGTGACCCCTACGAGCAGTACTTC. This chain connects TRBV14 to TRBJ2-7; 7 bases match TRBD2. Germline trimming cut 6 bases from V and 2 bases from J; bases unmatched to any gene: 7. The CDR3 spans 14 residues. The germline V gene encodes CDR1 SGHDN and CDR2 FVKESK.

This rearrangement joins TRBV10-2 to TRBJ2-7; perhaps TRBD1 as D (5 bases). V lost 3 bases, J lost 4 bases, and 19 bases lay in between. This CDR3 is built from 16 residues. Germline V CDR1 and CDR2: WSHSY, SAAADI. DNA for the CDR3: TGCGCCAGCAGTGAATTTTCAACAGGAGTGGGATACGAGCAGTACTTC. Its protein is CASSEFSTGVGYEQYF.

The chain is built from TRBV4-1 and TRBJ2-7; a possible D gene is TRBD1 (6 bases). The CDR3 runs to 15 residues. Germline loops: CDR1 MGHRA, CDR2 YSYEKL. V was cut by 1 base and J by 4 bases, with 14 bases left in between. DNA for the CDR3: TGCGCCAGCAGCCAAGGTGGGCAGGGGAGTTACGAGCAGTACTTC. The encoded protein is CASSQGGQGSYEQYF.

The chain recombines TRBV7-8 with TRBJ1-5; D is undetermined. This CDR3 spans 16 amino acids. CDR1 is SGHVS and CDR2 is FQNEAQ in the germline V gene. V lost 1 base and J lost 1, with 11 bases in between. The CDR3 coding sequence is TGTGCCAGCAGCTTAGGACGGGGAGGGAGCAATCAGCCCCAGCATTTT. It translates to CASSLGRGGSNQPQHF. Combining the CDR3 with reference TRBV7-8 and TRBJ1-5 gives the whole variable domain GAGVSQSPRYKVAKRGQDVALRCDPISGHVSLFWYQQALGQGPEFLTYFQNEAQLDKSGLPSDRFFAERPEGSVSTLKIQRTQQEDSAVYLCASSLGRGGSNQPQHFGDGTRLSIL.

The CDR3, as DNA: TGTGCCAGCAGCGGGCGACACAGGACCAACTATGGCTACACCTTC. Translation: CASSGRHRTNYGYTF. The V call is TRBV21-1, the J call TRBJ1-2; the DNA was not compared with TRBD1, the D call given in the table. TRBV21-1 is reported as a pseudogene. The CDR3 has 15 amino acids.